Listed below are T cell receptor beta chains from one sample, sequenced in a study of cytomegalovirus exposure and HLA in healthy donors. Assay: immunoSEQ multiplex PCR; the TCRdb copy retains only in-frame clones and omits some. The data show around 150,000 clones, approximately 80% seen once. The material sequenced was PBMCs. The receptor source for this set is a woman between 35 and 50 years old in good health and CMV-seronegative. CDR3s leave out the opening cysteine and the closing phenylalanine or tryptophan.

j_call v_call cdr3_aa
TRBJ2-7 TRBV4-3 ASSRDRAHYEQY
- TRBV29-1 SVEVPANGDRLSYEQY
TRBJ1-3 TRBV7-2 ASSSRQLSRNTIY
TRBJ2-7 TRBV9 ASSVEDRAFSYEQY
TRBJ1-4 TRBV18 ASSPQGVEKLF
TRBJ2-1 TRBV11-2 ASSFGTGAREQF
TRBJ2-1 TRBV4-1 ASSQVTGLAIYNEQF
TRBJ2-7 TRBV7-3 ASSLTLRSEQY
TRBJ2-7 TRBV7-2 ASSRAGNPSYEQY
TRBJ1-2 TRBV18 ASSPPGPRYGYT
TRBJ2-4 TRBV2 ASSEGAGLNIQY
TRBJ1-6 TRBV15 ATSRPRGDSPLH
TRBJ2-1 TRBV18 ASSLQASMFNEQF
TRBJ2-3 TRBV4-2 ASSQGRLAGATDTQY
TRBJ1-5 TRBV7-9 ASSIAGREQPQH
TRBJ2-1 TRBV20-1 SAIQNEQF
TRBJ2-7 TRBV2 ASSGDRFYEQY
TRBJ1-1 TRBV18 ASSPQGNTEAF
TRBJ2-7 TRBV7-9 ASSRTDAGERDEQY
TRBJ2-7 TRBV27 ASRPGTASSYEQY
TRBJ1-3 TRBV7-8 ASSLAITGVGNTIY
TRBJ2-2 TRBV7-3 ASSNLGRGFWDTGELF
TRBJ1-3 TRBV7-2 ASSAGRASGNTIY
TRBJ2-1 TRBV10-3 ATGPGTSGPLSSYNEQF
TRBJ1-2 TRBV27 ARSTRRYGYT
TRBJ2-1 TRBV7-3 ASSLFGRGYNEQF
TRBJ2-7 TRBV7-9 ASSPGLALESYEQY
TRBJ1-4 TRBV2 ASSERTEGGEKLF